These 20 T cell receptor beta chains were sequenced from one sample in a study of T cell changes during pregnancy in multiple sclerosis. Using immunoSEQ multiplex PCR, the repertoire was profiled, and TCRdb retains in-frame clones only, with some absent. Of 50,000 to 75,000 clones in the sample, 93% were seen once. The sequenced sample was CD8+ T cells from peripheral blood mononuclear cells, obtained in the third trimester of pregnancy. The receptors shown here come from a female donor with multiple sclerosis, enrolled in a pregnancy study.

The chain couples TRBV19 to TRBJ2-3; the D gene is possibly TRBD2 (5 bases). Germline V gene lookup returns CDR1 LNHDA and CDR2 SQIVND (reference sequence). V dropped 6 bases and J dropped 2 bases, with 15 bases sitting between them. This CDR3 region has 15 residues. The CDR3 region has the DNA TGTGCCAGTAGCCCTCAGGTGAGGGCCACAGATACGCAGTATTTT. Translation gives CASSPQVRATDTQYF.

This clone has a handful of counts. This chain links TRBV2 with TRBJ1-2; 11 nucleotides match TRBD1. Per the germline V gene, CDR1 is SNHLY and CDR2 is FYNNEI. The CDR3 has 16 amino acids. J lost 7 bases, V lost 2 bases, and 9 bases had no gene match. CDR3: CASSETGTGGGLGYTF. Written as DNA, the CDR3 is TGTGCCAGCAGTGAAACCGGGACAGGGGGTGGTCTTGGCTACACCTTC. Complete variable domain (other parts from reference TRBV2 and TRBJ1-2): EPEVTQTPSHQVTQMGQEVILRCVPISNHLYFYWYRQILGQKVEFLVSFYNNEISEKSEIFDDQFSVERPDGSNFTLKIRSTKLEDSAMYFCASSETGTGGGLGYTFGSGTRLTVV.

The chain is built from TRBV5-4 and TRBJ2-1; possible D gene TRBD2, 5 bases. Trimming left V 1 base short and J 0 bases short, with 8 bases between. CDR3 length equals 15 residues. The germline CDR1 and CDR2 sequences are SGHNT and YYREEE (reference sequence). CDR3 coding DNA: TGTGCCAGCAGCTTGCCTAGCCACTCCTACAATGAGCAGTTCTTC. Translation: CASSLPSHSYNEQFF.

In DNA form, the CDR3 reads TGTGCCAGCTCACCACCGACGGGGGGGATATACGAGCAGTACTTC. Residues: CASSPPTGGIYEQYF. V is TRBV18 and J is TRBJ2-7; TRBD2 aligns across 8 bases. The germline CDR1 and CDR2 sequences are KGHSH and LQKENI. This CDR3 is built from 15 residues. Germline trimming cut 0 bases from V and 4 bases from J; bases unmatched to any gene: 5.

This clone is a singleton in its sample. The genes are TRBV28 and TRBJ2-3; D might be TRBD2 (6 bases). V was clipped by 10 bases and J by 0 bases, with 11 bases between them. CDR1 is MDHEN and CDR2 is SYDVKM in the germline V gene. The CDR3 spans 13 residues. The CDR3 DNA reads TGTGCCATCATGGGAGGTAGCACAGATACGCAGTATTTT. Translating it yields CAIMGGSTDTQYF.

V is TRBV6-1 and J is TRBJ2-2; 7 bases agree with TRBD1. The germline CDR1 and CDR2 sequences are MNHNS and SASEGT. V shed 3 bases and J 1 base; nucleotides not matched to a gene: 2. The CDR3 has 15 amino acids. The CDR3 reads CASSEWTGNTGELFF. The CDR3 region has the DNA TGTGCCAGCAGTGAGTGGACAGGGAACACCGGGGAGCTGTTTTTT.

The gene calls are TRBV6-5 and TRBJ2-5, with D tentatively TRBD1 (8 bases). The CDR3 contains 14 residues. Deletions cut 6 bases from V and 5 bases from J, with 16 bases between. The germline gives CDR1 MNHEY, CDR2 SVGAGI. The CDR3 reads CASSRGQGGETQYF. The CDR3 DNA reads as TGTGCCAGCAGCCGCGGACAGGGAGGGGAGACCCAGTACTTC.

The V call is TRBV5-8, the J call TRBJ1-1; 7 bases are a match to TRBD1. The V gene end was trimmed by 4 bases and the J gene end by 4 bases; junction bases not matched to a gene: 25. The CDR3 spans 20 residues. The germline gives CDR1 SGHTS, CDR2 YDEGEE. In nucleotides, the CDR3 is TGTGCCAGCAGCATTGGAGGTTTTCCATCTTTTCAGGGGGATTGCACTGAAGCTTTCTTT. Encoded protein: CASSIGGFPSFQGDCTEAFF.

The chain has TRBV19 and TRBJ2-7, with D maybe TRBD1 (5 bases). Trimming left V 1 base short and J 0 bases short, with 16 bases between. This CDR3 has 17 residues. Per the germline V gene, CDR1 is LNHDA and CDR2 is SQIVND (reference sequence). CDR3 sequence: CASSIVGEGVPSYEQYF. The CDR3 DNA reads TGTGCCAGTAGTATAGTAGGGGAAGGGGTCCCCTCCTACGAGCAGTACTTC.

CDR3 nucleotides: TGTGCCAGCTCACCTCGGACAGGGGGCACAGATACGCAGTATTTT. Translation gives CASSPRTGGTDTQYF. The rearrangement uses TRBV18 and TRBJ2-3; TRBD1 matches 9 bases. There are 15 residues in the CDR3. J lost 1 base, V lost 3 bases, and 2 bases had no gene match. Germline V gives CDR1 KGHSH, CDR2 LQKENI.

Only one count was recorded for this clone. The CDR3: CASSLTGGEYNEQFF. CDR3 DNA sequence: TGCGCCAGCAGCTTAACAGGGGGCGAGTACAATGAGCAGTTCTTC. This chain links TRBV5-1 with TRBJ2-1; 9 nucleotides align to TRBD1. V shed 2 bases, J shed 4 bases, and the junction held 4 bases outside the gene matches. The CDR3 has 15 residues. The germline V gene encodes CDR1 SGHRS and CDR2 YFSETQ. Full variable domain (remainder filled in from reference TRBV5-1 and TRBJ2-1): KAGVTQTPRYLIKTRGQQVTLSCSPISGHRSVSWYQQTPGQGLQFLFEYFSETQRNKGNFPGRFSGRQFSNSRSEMNVSTLELGDSALYLCASSLTGGEYNEQFFGPGTRLTVL.

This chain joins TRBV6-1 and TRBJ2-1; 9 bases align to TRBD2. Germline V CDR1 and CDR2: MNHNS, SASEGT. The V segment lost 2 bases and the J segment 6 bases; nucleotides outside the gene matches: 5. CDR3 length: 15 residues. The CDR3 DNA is TGTGCCAGCAGTGAAATGGCGGGAGGGCCCAATGAGCAGTTCTTC. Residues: CASSEMAGGPNEQFF.

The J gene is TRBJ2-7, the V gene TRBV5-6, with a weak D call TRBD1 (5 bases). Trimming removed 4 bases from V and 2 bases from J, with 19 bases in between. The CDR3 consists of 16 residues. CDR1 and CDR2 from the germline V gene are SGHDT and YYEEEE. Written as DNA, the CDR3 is TGTGCCAGCAGCCTGGTGGGGCGACGAGCCGCCTACGAGCAGTACTTC. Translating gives CASSLVGRRAAYEQYF.

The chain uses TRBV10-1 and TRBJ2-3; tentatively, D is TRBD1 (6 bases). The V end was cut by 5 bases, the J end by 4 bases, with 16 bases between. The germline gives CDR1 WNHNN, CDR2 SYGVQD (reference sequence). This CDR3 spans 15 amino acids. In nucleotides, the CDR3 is TGCGCCAGCAGTATTCGCGGGTGGGGGCCAGATACGCAGTATTTT. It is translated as CASSIRGWGPDTQYF.

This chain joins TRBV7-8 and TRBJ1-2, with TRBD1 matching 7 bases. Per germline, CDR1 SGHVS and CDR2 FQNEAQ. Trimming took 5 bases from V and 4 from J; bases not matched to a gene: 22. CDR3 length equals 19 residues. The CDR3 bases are TGTGCCAGCAGCGGACGCTTAGAAGAGGGACAGAAGCCTCTCTATGGCTACACCTTC. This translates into CASSGRLEEGQKPLYGYTF.

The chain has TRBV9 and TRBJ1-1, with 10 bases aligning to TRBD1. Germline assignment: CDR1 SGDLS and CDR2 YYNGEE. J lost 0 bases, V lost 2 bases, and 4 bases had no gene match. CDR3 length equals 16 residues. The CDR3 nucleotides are TGTGCCAGCAGCGTGGGACAGGGGCGGATGAACACTGAAGCTTTCTTT. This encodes CASSVGQGRMNTEAFF.

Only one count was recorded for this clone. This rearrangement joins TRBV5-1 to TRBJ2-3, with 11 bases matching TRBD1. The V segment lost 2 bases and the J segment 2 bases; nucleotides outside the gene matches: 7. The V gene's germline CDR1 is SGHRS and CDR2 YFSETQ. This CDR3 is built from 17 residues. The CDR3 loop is CASSLTRTGGPTDTQYF. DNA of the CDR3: TGCGCCAGCAGCTTAACAAGGACAGGGGGCCCCACAGATACGCAGTATTTT.

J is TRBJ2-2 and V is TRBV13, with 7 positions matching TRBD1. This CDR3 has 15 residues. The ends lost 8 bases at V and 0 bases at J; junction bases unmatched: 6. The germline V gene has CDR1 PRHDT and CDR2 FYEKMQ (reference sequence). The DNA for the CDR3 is TGTGCCAGCTTACAGGGGCTCGCGAACACCGGGGAGCTGTTTTTT. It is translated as CASLQGLANTGELFF.

The CDR3 region is CASSDAGTGVEKLFF. Written as DNA, the CDR3 is TGTGCCAGCAGTGACGCAGGGACAGGGGTGGAAAAACTGTTTTTT. The J gene is TRBJ1-4, the V gene TRBV6-1; 10 positions agree with TRBD1. CDR3 length: 15 residues. J gave up 8 bases and V 3 bases, and 6 bases lay outside the gene matches. Germline V gene sequence: CDR1 MNHNS, CDR2 SASEGT.

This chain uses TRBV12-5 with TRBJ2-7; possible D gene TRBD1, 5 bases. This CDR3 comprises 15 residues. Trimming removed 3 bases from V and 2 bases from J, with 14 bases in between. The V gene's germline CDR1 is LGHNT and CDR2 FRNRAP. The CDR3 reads CASGFASGRAYEQYF. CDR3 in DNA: TGTGCTAGTGGTTTTGCCTCGGGCAGGGCCTACGAGCAGTACTTC.